This T cell receptor (beta chain) appears in the sequencing data of a study of T cells in women clearing cervical HPV infection. Sequencing used immunoSEQ multiplex PCR; TCRdb keeps in-frame clones, though not all of them. The sample's table shows tens of thousands of clones. With respect to this clone: The CDR3 end falls 3 residues outside the read, so it is completed with the germline J gene.

V lost 1 base to trimming and J lost 7 bases; unmatched junction nucleotides: 18. CDR3 length equals 20 residues. This receptor was identified in a woman aged 18 to 75 with a cervical HPV16 infection that either progressed to CIN3+ or cleared (not recorded which). The rearrangement links TRBV12-3 or TRBV12-4 to TRBJ1-6; 8 nucleotides align to TRBD1. Sample: blood buffy coat. The DNA read from the CDR3 is TGTGCCAGCAGTTTAGAGCCCCAGGGGGCGGCGACACCGCTCAATTCACCC. Encoded protein: CASSLEPQGAATPLNSP. The CDR3 in full is CASSLEPQGAATPLNSPLHF.